This entry features one T cell receptor beta chain sequence. The V gene's germline CDR1 is KGHSH and CDR2 LQKENI. Trimming left V 6 bases short and J 7 bases short, with 13 bases between. The CDR3 totals 12 residues. The protocol was immunoSEQ multiplex PCR, while the TCRdb copy is restricted to in-frame clones and leaves out a portion. The sample yields over 60,000 clones, 82% seen once. The sample comes from a study of memory CD4+ T cells and cytomegalovirus serostatus. Single viable CD3+CD4+CD8-CD45RO+ cells were sorted as the memory CD4+ T cells. Donors' CMV status reflects serum IgG against pp150, pp28, p38, p52.

Sequencing was performed on memory CD4+ T cells from blood. The gene calls are TRBV18 and TRBJ2-7; D unclear. This sequence was found in an adult in good health and CMV-seronegative. The CDR3 DNA reads TGTGCCAGCTCCCAATCCGCCTGGGAGCAGTACTTC. Its translation is CASSQSAWEQYF.